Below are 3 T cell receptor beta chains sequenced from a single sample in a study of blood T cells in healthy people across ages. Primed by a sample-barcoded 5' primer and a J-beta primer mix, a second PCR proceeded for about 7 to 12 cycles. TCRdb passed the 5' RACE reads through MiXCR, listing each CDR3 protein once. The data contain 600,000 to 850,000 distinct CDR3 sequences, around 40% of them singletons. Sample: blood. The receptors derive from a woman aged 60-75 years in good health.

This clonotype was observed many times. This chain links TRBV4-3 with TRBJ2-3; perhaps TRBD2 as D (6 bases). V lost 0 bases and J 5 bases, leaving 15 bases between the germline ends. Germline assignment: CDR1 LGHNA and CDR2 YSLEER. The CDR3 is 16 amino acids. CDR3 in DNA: TGCGCCAGCAGCCAAGATATCGGAGGGGCGGTAGATACGCAGTATTTT. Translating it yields CASSQDIGGAVDTQYF.

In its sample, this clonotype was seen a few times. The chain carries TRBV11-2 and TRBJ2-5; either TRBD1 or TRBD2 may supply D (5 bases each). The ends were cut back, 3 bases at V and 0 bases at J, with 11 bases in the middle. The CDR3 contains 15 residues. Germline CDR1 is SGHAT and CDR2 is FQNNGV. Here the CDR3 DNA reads TGTGCCAGCAGCTTGGGACGTGTGTACCAAGAGACCCAGTACTTC. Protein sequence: CASSLGRVYQETQYF.

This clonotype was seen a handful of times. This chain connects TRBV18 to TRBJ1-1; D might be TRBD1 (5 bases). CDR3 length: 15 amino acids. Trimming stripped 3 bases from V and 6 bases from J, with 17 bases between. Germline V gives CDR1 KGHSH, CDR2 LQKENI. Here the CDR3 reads CASSPGFKGRAEAFF. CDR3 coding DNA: TGTGCCAGCTCACCGGGGTTTAAGGGGAGGGCTGAAGCTTTCTTT.